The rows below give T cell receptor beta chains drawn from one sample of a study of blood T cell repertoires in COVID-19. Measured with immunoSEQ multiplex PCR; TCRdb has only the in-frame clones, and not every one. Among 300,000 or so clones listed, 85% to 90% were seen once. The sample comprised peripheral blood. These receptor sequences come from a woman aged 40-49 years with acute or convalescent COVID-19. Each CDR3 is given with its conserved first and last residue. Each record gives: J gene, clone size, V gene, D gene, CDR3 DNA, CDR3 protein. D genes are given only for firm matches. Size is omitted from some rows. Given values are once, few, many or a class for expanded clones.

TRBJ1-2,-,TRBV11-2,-,TGTGCCAGCAGCTTAGGTGGCTCTAACTATGGCTACACCTTC,CASSLGGSNYGYTF
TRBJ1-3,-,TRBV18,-,TGTGCCAGCTCACCAGGCCGGGGCTCTGGAAACACCATATATTTT,CASSPGRGSGNTIYF
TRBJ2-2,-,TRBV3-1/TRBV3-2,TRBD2,TGTGCCAGCAGCCGTCCGGGGGGGGCAACCTCAGGAGGGGAGCTGTTTTTT,CASSRPGGATSGGELFF
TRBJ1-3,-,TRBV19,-,TGTGCCAGTAGTTTGGGGGCGGCTGGAAACACCATATATTTT,CASSLGAAGNTIYF
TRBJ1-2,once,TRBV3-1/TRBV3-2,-,TGTGCCAGCAGCCAAGACAGGGCCTATGGCTACACCTTC,CASSQDRAYGYTF
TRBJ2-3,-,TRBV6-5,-,TGTGCCAGCAGGAACGAGGGGGGGGACATCCGCGCGCAGTATTTT,CASRNEGGDIRAQYF
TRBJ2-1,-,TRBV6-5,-,TGTGCCAGCAGTTCCCCGACAGTTTATGAGCAGTTCTTC,CASSSPTVYEQFF
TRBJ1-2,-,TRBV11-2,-,TGTGCCAGCAGCTCTACTAGGAGGACTTTCGTCGGCTACACCTTC,CASSSTRRTFVGYTF
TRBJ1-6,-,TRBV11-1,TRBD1,TGTGCCAGCAGCGGTGGACAGGGGGCTTCACCCCTCCACTTT,CASSGGQGASPLHF
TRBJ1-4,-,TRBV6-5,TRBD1,TGTGCCAGCAGTTACATCAGGGGGAATGAAAAACTGTTTTTT,CASSYIRGNEKLFF
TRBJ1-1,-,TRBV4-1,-,TGCGCCAGCAGCCTAACTACAGGGTACACTGAAGCTTTCTTT,CASSLTTGYTEAFF
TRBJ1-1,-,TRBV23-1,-,TGCGCCAGCAGTCAATCGCAGGGTACTTACACTGAAGCTTTCTTT,CASSQSQGTYTEAFF
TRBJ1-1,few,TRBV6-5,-,TGTGCCAGCAGTCCCCCTTTATCCCGGAACACTGAAGCTTTCTTT,CASSPPLSRNTEAFF
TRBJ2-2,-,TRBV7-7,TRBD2,TGTGCCAGCAGCTTAGAAGCGGGGCCGAACACCGGGGAGCTGTTTTTT,CASSLEAGPNTGELFF
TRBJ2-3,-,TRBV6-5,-,TGTGCCAGCAATTCGGGGGTGGGCACAGATACGCAGTATTTT,CASNSGVGTDTQYF
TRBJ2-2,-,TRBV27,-,TGTGCCAGCACCTCATTAGACAGCGCGAACACCGGGGAGCTGTTTTTT,CASTSLDSANTGELFF
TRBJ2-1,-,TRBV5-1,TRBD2,TGCGCCAGCAGCTTGCGGGGGGGCAATGAGCAGTTCTTC,CASSLRGGNEQFF
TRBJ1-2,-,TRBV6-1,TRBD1,TGTGCCAGCAGTGAACAGGGACAGGGGGCCTGGGGTGGCTACACCTTC,CASSEQGQGAWGGYTF
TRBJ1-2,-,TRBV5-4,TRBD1,TGTGCCAGCAGGAAACAGGGGGCTGGTGGCTACACCTTC,CASRKQGAGGYTF
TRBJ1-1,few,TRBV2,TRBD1,TGTGCCAGCAAAAGGGGACAGGGTTTAGGCAGTGCTGAAGCTTTCTTT,CASKRGQGLGSAEAFF
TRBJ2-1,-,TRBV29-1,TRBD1,TGCAGCGTTGGACAGGGACACAATGAGCAGTTCTTC,CSVGQGHNEQFF
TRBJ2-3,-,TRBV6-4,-,TGTGCCAGCAGTGATCGCCGGAGGCAGTATTTT,CASSDRRRQYF
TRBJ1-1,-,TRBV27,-,TGTGCCAGCAGTTTGGAGGGGAAGAACACTGAAGCTTTCTTT,CASSLEGKNTEAFF
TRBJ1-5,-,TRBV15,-,TGTGCCACCAGCGGTGTAGGAGCTCGCATCGATCAGCCCCAGCATTTT,CATSGVGARIDQPQHF
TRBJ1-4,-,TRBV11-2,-,TGTGCCAGCAGCTTAACAGGGATCGGTGAAAAACTGTTTTTT,CASSLTGIGEKLFF
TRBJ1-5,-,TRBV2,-,TGTGCCAGCAGCAAAGGACAAAGGGGTACCCAGCCCCAGCATTTT,CASSKGQRGTQPQHF
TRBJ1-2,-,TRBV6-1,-,TGTGCCAGCAGTGAGGGCATGAACTATGGCTACACCTTC,CASSEGMNYGYTF
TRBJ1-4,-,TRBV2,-,TGTGCCAGTAGACGCCTAGGGGCAACTAATGAAAAACTGTTTTTT,CASRRLGATNEKLFF
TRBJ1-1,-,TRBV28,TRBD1,TGTGCCAGCAGTCTAACACAGGGGAGGACTGAAGCTTTCTTT,CASSLTQGRTEAFF
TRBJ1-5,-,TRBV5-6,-,TGTGCCAGCAGCTTGGTGGCAGGGGCCGGCAATCAGCCCCAGCATTTT,CASSLVAGAGNQPQHF
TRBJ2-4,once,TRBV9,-,TGTGCCAGCAGCCCCATCGGGGGGCCGGGGGAGTTC,CASSPIGGPGEF
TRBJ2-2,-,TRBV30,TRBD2,TGTGCCTGGAGCCAGAGGCGGGGGGGACCAGTAGGGGAGCTGTTTTTT,CAWSQRRGGPVGELFF
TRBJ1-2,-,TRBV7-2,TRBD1,TGTGCCAGCAGCTCGCGGGACAGGGGGCCCGGCTACACCTTC,CASSSRDRGPGYTF
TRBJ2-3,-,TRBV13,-,TGTGCCAGCAGCTGGGGGCCGGAGACGCAGTATTTT,CASSWGPETQYF
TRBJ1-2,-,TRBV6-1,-,TGTGCCAGCAGTGAAGCAAGGAGGGGCGAATATGGCTACACCTTC,CASSEARRGEYGYTF
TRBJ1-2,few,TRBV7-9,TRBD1,TGTGCCAGCAGCTACCGCAGGGGGAACTGGAATGATGATGGCTACACCTTC,CASSYRRGNWNDDGYTF
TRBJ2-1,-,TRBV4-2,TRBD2,TGTGCCAGCAGCCAAGACGCCGGGACTAGCTCCTACAATGAGCAGTTCTTC,CASSQDAGTSSYNEQFF
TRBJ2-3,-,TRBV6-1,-,TGTGCCAGCAGTGACCTCGGGGGGCCCAGCACAGATACGCAGTATTTT,CASSDLGGPSTDTQYF
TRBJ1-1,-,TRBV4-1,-,TGCGCCAGCAGCCGTCGGGGGGAATATAACACTGAAGCTTTCTTT,CASSRRGEYNTEAFF
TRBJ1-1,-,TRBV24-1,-,TGTGCCACCAGCCGCAGCGGGGACACTGAAGCTTTCTTT,CATSRSGDTEAFF
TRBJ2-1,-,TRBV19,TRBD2,TGTGCCAGTAGGGGTGGCGGGGGGCTTTACAATGAGCAGTTCTTC,CASRGGGGLYNEQFF
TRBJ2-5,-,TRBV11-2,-,TGTGCCAGCAGCTTCTCGGACATCCGAGAGACCCAGTACTTC,CASSFSDIRETQYF
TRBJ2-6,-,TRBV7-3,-,TGTGCCAGCAGCTCCAACAGGCAGGGTGGTGGCAACGTCCTGACTTTC,CASSSNRQGGGNVLTF